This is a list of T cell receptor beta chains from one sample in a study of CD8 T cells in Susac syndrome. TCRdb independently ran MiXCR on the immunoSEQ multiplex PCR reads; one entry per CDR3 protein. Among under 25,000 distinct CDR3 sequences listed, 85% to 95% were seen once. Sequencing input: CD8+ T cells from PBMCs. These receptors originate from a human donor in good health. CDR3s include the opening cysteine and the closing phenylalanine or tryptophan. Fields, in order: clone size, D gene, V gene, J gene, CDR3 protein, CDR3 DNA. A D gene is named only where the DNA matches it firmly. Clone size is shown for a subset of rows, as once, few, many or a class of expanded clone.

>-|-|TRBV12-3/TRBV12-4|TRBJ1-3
CASSSSGTPGNTIYF
TGTGCCAGCAGTTCCAGCGGGACACCTGGAAACACCATATATTTT
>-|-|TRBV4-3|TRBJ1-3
CASSRDGGGNTIYF
TGCGCCAGCAGCCGGGACGGTGGTGGAAACACCATATATTTT
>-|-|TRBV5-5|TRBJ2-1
CATWGYSDYNEQFF
TGTGCCACCTGGGGCTACTCCGACTACAATGAGCAGTTCTTC
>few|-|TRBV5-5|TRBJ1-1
CASRRQANTEAFF
TGTGCCAGCAGGCGACAGGCGAACACTGAAGCTTTCTTT
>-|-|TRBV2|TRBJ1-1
CARAERGGTEAFF
TGTGCCAGGGCGGAAAGGGGCGGCACTGAAGCTTTCTTT
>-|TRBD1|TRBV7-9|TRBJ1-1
CASSLDRGTAEAFF
TGTGCCAGCAGCTTAGACAGGGGGACCGCTGAAGCTTTCTTT
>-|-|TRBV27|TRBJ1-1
CASSLLGRPTDAAFF
TGTGCCAGCAGTTTATTGGGCAGACCCACTGATGCAGCTTTCTTT
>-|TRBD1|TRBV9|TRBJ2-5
CASSPDLGQGETQYF
TGTGCCAGCAGCCCCGACCTAGGACAGGGTGAGACCCAGTACTTC
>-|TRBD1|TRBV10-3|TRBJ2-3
CASPVKGAEADTQYF
TGTGCCTCTCCGGTCAAGGGGGCTGAGGCAGATACGCAGTATTTT
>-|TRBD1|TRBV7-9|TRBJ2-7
CASSLGSGTGSYEQYF
TGTGCCAGCAGCTTAGGATCCGGGACAGGGTCCTACGAGCAGTACTTC
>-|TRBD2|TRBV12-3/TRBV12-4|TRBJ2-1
CATTGSGVPYNEQFF
TGTGCCACCACGGGTAGCGGGGTTCCCTACAATGAGCAGTTCTTC
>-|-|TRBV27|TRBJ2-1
CASSLGDAPSYNEQFF
TGTGCCAGCAGTTTAGGGGACGCACCGTCCTACAATGAGCAGTTCTTC
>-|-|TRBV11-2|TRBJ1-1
CASSSLQVLTEAFF
TGTGCCAGCAGCTCACTACAGGTCCTCACTGAAGCTTTCTTT
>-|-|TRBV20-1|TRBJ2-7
CSAPWAGGPEQYF
TGCAGTGCTCCTTGGGCAGGCGGACCCGAGCAGTACTTC
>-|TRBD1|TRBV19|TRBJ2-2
CASSNDRGTGELFF
TGTGCCAGTAGTAATGACAGGGGCACCGGGGAGCTGTTTTTT
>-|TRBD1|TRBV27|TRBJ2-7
CASSVLRDRVKEQYF
TGTGCCAGCAGCGTACTCCGGGACAGGGTTAAAGAGCAGTACTTC
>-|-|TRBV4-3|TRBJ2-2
CASSPKGLIGELFF
TGCGCCAGCAGCCCCAAGGGTTTGATCGGGGAGCTGTTTTTT
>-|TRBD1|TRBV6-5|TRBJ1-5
CASRADRDGHQPQHF
TGTGCCAGCAGAGCGGACAGGGACGGCCATCAGCCCCAGCATTTT
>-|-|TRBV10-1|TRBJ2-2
CASRSGNTGELFF
TGCGCCAGCAGATCAGGGAACACCGGGGAGCTGTTTTTT
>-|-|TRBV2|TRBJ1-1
CASTPGAHGNTEAFF
TGTGCCAGCACCCCCGGGGCCCATGGGAACACTGAAGCTTTCTTT
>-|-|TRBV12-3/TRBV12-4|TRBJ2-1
CASSLAQASAKQFF
TGTGCCAGCAGTTTAGCGCAGGCTAGCGCTAAGCAGTTCTTC
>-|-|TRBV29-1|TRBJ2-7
CSVEDRLTFGQYF
TGCAGCGTTGAAGACAGGCTTACCTTCGGGCAGTACTTC
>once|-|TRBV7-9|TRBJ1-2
CASSSHQDQNYGYTF
TGTGCCAGCAGCTCCCACCAAGACCAGAACTATGGCTACACCTTC
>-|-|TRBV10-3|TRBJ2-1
CAISDAEYNEQFF
TGTGCCATCAGTGACGCAGAGTACAATGAGCAGTTCTTC
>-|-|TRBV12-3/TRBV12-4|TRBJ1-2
CASSPGVRGYGYTF
TGTGCCAGCAGTCCGGGGGTACGGGGCTATGGCTACACCTTC
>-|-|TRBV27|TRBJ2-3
CASSLYRGGTDTQYF
TGTGCCAGCAGTCTCTATCGGGGCGGCACAGATACGCAGTATTTT
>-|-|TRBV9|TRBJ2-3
CASSVVGSTDTQYF
TGTGCCAGCAGCGTAGTGGGGAGCACAGATACGCAGTATTTT
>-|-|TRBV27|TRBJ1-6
CASSPRGGPYYNSPLHF
TGTGCCAGCAGTCCCAGAGGAGGGCCATACTATAATTCACCCCTCCACTTT
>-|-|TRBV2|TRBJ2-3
CASSEKRAGDTQYF
TGTGCCAGCAGTGAAAAGAGGGCAGGAGATACGCAGTATTTT
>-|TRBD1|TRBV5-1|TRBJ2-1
CASSPWTGKDEQFF
TGCGCCAGCAGCCCTTGGACAGGGAAGGATGAGCAGTTCTTC
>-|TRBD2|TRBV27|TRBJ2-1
CASSFLGLAGGNDNEQFF
TGTGCCAGCAGTTTCCTAGGGCTAGCGGGGGGGAATGACAATGAGCAGTTCTTC
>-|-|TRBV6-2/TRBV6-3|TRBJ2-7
CASSYPHPVGAPSSYEQYF
TGTGCCAGCAGTTACCCGCATCCCGTAGGGGCGCCGAGCTCCTACGAGCAGTACTTC
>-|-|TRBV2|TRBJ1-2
CAGLVGDYGYTF
TGTGCCGGCCTGGTCGGGGACTATGGCTACACCTTC
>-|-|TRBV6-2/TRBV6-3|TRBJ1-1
CASSYRQGMNTEAFF
TGTGCCAGCAGTTATCGTCAAGGGATGAACACTGAAGCTTTCTTT
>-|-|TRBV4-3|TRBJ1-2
CASSQEDTHYGYTF
TGCGCCAGCAGCCAAGAGGACACCCACTATGGCTACACCTTC
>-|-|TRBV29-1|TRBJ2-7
CSVEWAGSYEQYF
TGCAGCGTTGAATGGGCAGGGTCCTACGAGCAGTACTTC
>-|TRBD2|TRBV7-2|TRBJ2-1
CASSLAGLEVNEQFF
TGTGCCAGCAGCTTAGCGGGACTAGAGGTCAATGAGCAGTTCTTC
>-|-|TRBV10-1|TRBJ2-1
CATRMDFYNEQFF
TGCGCCACACGAATGGATTTTTACAATGAGCAGTTCTTC
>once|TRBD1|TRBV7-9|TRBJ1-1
CASRGTGWATEAFF
TGTGCCAGCAGAGGGACAGGGTGGGCCACTGAAGCTTTCTTT
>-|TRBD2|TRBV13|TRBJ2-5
CASSYSGGQETQYF
TGTGCCAGCAGTTATTCGGGGGGTCAAGAGACCCAGTACTTC
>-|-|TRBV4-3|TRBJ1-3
CASSPGTTGNTIYF
TGCGCCAGCAGCCCGGGGACAACTGGAAACACCATATATTTT
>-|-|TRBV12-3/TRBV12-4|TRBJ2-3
CASSLPEGDTQYF
TGTGCCAGCAGTTTACCCGAAGGGGATACGCAGTATTTT
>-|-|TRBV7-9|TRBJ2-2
CASSLNGVSNTGELFF
TGTGCCAGCAGCTTAAACGGGGTTTCCAACACCGGGGAGCTGTTTTTT
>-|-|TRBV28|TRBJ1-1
CASSLLARGNTEAFF
TGTGCCAGCAGTCTCCTAGCCAGGGGTAACACTGAAGCTTTCTTT
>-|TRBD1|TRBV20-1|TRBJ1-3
CSAGGTDSGNTIYF
TGCAGTGCTGGTGGGACAGACTCTGGAAACACCATATATTTT
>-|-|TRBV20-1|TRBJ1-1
CSARPQGFEAFF
TGCAGTGCTAGACCACAGGGATTTGAAGCTTTCTTT
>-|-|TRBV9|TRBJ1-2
CASSDRVDGYTF
TGTGCCAGCAGCGACAGGGTCGATGGCTACACCTTC
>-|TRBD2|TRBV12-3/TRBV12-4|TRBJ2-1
CASSRPVAGLLNEQFF
TGTGCCAGCAGTCGCCCCGTAGCGGGGCTTCTCAATGAGCAGTTCTTC
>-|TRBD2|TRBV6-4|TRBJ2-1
CASSDGTSGGSNEQFF
TGTGCCAGCAGTGACGGGACTAGCGGGGGGAGCAATGAGCAGTTCTTC
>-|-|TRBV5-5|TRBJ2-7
CASSLGRSPYEQYF
TGTGCCAGCAGCTTGGGCAGAAGTCCCTACGAGCAGTACTTC
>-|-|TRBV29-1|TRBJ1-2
CSVALGRRGGYTF
TGCAGCGTTGCCTTGGGACGAAGAGGGGGCTACACCTTC
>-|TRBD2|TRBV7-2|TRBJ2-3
CASHLAGNTDTQYF
TGTGCCAGCCATTTAGCGGGGAACACAGATACGCAGTATTTT
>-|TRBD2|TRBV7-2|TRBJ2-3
CASSFSRTRQFSTDTQYF
TGTGCCAGCAGCTTCTCCAGGACTAGACAGTTCAGCACAGATACGCAGTATTTT
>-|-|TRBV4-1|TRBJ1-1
CASSQVGYKNTEAFF
TGCGCCAGCAGCCAAGTGGGGTATAAGAACACTGAAGCTTTCTTT
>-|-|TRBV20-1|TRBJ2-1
CSARDLTRDYEQFF
TGCAGTGCTAGAGACTTAACCAGGGATTATGAGCAGTTCTTC
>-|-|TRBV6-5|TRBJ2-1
CASSYSRLGREHEQFF
TGTGCCAGCAGTTACTCGAGGTTAGGCAGGGAACATGAGCAGTTCTTC